This T cell receptor (beta chain) was observed in a study of blood T cell repertoires in COVID-19. Authors' methods: Estimated nucleated cell counts came from reference gene primer amplification. The repertoire was sequenced with immunoSEQ multiplex PCR; TCRdb's copy has only in-frame clones and lacks some. The DNA was the basis for D and trimming; V, J and clone size are from that table. The sample contains 220,000 or so clones, about three quarters of which appear only once. This clone was picked up one time. The CDR3 is made up of 14 amino acids. Germline V lookup: CDR1 SGHTA, CDR2 FQGNSA. The V end was cut by 5 bases, the J end by 2 bases, with 10 bases between.

This receptor was taken from a woman aged 70-85 years with acute or convalescent COVID-19. V and J are TRBV7-2 and TRBJ1-3; D gene uncertain. The specimen sequenced was peripheral blood. CDR3 coding DNA: TGTGCCAGCAGCCGCGACACAACTGGAAACACCATATATTTT. Translating it yields CASSRDTTGNTIYF.